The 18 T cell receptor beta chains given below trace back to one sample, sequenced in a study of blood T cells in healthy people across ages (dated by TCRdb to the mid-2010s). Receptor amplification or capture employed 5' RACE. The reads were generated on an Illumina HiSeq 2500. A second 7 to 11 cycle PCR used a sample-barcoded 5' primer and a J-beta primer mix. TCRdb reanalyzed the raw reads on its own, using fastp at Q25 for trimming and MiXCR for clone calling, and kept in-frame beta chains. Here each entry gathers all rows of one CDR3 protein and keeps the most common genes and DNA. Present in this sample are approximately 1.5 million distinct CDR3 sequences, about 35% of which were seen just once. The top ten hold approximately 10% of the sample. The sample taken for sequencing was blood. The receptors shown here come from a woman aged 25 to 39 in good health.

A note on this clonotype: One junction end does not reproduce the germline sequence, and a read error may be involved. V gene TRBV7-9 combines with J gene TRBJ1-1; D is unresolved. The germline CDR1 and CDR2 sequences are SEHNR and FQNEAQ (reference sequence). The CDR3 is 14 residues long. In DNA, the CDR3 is TGTGCCAGCAGCCCGAAACAGCCGAACACTGAAGCTTTTTTT. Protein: CASSPKQPNTEAFF.

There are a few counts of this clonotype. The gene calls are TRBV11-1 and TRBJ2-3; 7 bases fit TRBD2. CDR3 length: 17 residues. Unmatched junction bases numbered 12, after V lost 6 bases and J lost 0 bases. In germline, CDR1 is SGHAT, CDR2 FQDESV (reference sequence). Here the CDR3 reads CASSFSFWRESTDTQYF. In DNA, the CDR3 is TGTGCCAGCAGTTTCTCGTTCTGGCGGGAGAGCACAGATACGCAGTATTTT.

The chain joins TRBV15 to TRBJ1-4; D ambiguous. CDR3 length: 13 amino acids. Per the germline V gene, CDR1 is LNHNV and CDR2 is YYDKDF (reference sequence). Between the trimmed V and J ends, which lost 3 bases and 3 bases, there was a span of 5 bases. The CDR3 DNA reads TGTGCCACCAGCAGCAGGCCTAATGAAAAACTGTTTTTT. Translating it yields CATSSRPNEKLFF.

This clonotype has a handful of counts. CDR3 protein: CSARDEAGGFYEQYF. The CDR3 DNA sequence: TGCAGTGCTAGAGATGAAGCAGGGGGTTTCTACGAGCAGTACTTC. The V and J genes are TRBV20-1 and TRBJ2-7, with 7 bases aligning to TRBD1. Germline values: CDR1 DFQATT, CDR2 SNEGSKA (reference sequence). This CDR3 comprises 15 residues. V lost 0 bases and J lost 3; bases outside the gene matches: 8.

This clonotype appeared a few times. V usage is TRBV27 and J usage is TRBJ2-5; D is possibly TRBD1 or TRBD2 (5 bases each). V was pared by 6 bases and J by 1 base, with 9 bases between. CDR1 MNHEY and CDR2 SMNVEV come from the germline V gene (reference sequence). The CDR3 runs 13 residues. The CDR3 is CASRGVAQETQYF. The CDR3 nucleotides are TGTGCCAGCAGGGGGGTAGCCCAAGAGACCCAGTACTTC.

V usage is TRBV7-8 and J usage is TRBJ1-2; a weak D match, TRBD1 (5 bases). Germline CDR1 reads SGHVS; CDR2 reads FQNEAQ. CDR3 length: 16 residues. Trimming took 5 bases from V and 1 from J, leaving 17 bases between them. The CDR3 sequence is CASSGYRDGDNYGYTF. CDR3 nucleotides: TGTGCCAGCAGCGGATACCGGGACGGAGATAACTATGGCTACACCTTC.

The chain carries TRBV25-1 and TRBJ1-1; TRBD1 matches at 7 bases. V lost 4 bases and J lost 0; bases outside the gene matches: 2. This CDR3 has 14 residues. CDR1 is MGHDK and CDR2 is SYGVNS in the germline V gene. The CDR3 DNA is TGTGCCAGCAGTGCGACAGGGTTGAACACTGAAGCTTTCTTT. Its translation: CASSATGLNTEAFF. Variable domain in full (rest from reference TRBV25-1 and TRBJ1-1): EADIYQTPRYLVIGTGKKITLECSQTMGHDKMYWYQQDPGMELHLIHYSYGVNSTEKGDLSSESTVSRIRTEHFPLTLESARPSHTSQYLCASSATGLNTEAFFGQGTRLTVV.

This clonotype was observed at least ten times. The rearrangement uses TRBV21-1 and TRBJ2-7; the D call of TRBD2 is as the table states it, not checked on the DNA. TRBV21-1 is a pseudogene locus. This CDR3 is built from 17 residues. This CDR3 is CASSPSNLAGVKNEQYF. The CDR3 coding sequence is TGTGCCAGCAGCCCCTCGAATCTAGCGGGGGTAAAGAACGAGCAGTACTTC.

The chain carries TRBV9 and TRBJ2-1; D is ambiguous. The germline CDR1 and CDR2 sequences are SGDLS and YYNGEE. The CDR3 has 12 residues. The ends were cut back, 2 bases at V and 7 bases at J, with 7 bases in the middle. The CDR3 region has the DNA TGTGCCAGCAGCGTGGACGTTAATGAGCAGTTCTTC. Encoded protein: CASSVDVNEQFF. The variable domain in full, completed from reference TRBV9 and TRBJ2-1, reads DSGVTQTPKHLITATGQRVTLRCSPRSGDLSVYWYQQSLDQGLQFLIQYYNGEERAKGNILERFSAQQFPDLHSELNLSSLELGDSALYFCASSVDVNEQFFGPGTRLTVL.

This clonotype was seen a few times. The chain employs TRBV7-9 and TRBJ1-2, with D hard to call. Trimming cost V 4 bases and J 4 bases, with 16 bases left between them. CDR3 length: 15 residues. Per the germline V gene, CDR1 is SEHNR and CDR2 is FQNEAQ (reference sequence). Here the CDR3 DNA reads TGTGCCAGCAGCTCAAATTGGGCACGCAGCTATGGCTACACCTTC. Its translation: CASSSNWARSYGYTF.

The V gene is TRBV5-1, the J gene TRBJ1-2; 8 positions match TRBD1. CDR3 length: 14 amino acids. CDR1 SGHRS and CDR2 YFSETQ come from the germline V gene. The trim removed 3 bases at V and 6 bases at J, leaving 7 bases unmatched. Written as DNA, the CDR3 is TGCGCCAGCAGCTCTAAACAGGGGGGAAATGGCTACACCTTC. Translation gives CASSSKQGGNGYTF.

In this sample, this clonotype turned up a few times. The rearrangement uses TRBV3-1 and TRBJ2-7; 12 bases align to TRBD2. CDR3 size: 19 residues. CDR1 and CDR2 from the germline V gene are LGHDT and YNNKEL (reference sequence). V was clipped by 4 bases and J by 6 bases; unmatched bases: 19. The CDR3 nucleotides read TGTGCCAGCAGCCGTTCCCAGGGGCTAGCGGGAGGGCGTTCCGTCGAGCAGTACTTC. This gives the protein CASSRSQGLAGGRSVEQYF.

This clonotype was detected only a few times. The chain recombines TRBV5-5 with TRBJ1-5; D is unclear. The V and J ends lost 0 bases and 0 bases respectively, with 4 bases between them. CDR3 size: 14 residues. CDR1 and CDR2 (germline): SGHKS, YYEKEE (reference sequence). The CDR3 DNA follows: TGTGCCAGCAGCTTGGAACATAGCAATCAGCCCCAGCATTTT. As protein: CASSLEHSNQPQHF.

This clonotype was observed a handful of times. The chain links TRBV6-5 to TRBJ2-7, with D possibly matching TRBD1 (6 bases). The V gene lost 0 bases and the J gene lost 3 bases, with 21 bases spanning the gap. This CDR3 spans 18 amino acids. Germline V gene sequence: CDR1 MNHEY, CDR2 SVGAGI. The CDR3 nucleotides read TGTGCCAGCAGTTACTCGAGGAGCAGGGGTCTGGTTCACTACGAGCAGTACTTC. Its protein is CASSYSRSRGLVHYEQYF.

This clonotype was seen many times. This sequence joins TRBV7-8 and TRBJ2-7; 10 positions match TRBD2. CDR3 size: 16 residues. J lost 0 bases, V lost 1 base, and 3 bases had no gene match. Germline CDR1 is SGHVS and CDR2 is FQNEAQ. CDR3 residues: CASSLELAGSSYEQYF. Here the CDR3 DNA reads TGTGCCAGCAGCTTAGAACTAGCGGGGTCCTCCTACGAGCAGTACTTC.

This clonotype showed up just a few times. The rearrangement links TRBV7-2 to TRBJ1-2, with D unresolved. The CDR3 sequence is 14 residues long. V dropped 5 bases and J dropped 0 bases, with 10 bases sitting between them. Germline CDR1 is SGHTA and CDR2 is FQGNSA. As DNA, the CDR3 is TGTGCCAGCAGCCCCTACCTGTCTAACTATGGCTACACCTTC. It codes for CASSPYLSNYGYTF.

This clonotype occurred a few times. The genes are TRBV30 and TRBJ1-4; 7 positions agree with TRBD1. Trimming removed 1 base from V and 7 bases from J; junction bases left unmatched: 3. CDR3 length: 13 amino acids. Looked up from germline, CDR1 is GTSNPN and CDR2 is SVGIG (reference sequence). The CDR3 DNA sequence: TGTGCCTGGAGTGGACAGGGAGGTGAAAAACTGTTTTTT. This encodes CAWSGQGGEKLFF.

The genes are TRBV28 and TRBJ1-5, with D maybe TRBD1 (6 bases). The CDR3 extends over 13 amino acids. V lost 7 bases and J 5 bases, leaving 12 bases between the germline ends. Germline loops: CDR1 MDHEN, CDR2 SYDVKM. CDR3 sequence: CASTLGGHQPQHF. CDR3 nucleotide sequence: TGTGCCAGCACTCTAGGGGGGCATCAGCCCCAGCATTTT.